This paragraph reports one T cell receptor beta chain. This clone's antigen is unknown. No much larger clonotype is one base removed from it; base qualities were not supplied. This entry belongs to a study of beta chain features in type 1 diabetes listed by TCRdb under 2018. With respect to the entire study: Mean age, gender distribution, total cell number and subset yield were not different between patients and healthy donors. Across all samples, about 110 million sorted cells were examined, and cell number per subset correlated strongly with RNA yield. The study compared the TCRB repertoires of sorted circulating CD4+ T cell subsets in recently diagnosed type 1 diabetes patients with those in matched healthy donors. Regulatory and stem cell-like memory subsets were isolated from only 8 patients and about eight healthy donors, whereas naive and central memory subsets came from all 30 or so donors.

From a lookup of the germline V gene, CDR1 and CDR2 are SGHRS and YFSETQ. V gives up 1 base and J gives up 5 bases, and the segment between their germline ends measures 13 bases. Taken from cysteine to phenylalanine, the CDR3 has 15 residues. Only the CDR3 part of the read is kept: 45 bases, read in frame from the first base. All of the isolated RNA was reverse transcribed with the High Capacity cDNA Reverse Transcription Kit, so expressed TCRB transcripts were sequenced. Naive, central memory and regulatory T cell samples underwent deep immunoSEQ sequencing, averaging approximately 3.5 million total reads per sample. Sorted cells were lysed in RLT buffer, and RNA was extracted using DNase-treated RNeasy Micro or Mini kits according to cell number. Each cell subset was processed separately to prevent cross-contamination, with patient and healthy donor samples processed together. The immunoSEQ multiplex PCR was used to amplify TCRB sequences from cDNA, yielding 87-bp fragments that span the CDR3 region. The amplicons were sequenced using the Illumina HiSeq platform. Per the original workflow: Synthetic template baselines were used to correct PCR bias computationally, reads within Hamming distance 2 were collapsed together, and singletons that could not be merged were discarded. Reads were aligned against IMGT to assign V, D and J genes, CDR3 length and insertions or deletions at six rearrangement sites. Within each subset, clonotype counts were normalized to the number of sorted cells before true diversity and Gini coefficients were calculated with the tcR R package. The overlap coefficient, calculated on TCRB nucleotide sequences, was used to measure repertoire sharing. Out-of-frame TCRB sequences from naive cells were analyzed as a proxy for the pre-selection repertoire. TCRdb holds this immuneACCESS table with in-frame rearrangements only. Some clones are missing; in checked studies, unresolved V genes explain under half, and the rest has no known cause. The V and J calls and the clone size are those of that table, but D and trimming were determined from the DNA. Recorded for this sample are roughly 230,000 clones; over 9.5% of them occurred a single time. The ten largest clones add up to 0.03% to 0.04% of the sample.

What the authors observed across the whole study: Naive, central memory and regulatory TCRB repertoires appeared to be more alike among patients than among healthy donors. Because cDNA was sequenced instead of genomic DNA, activated cells with high expression could be over-represented, although the groups did not differ in activation or CD3 levels. Shorter templates might be favored by PCR, yet because patient and control samples were amplified and corrected together, any such skew would affect both groups equally. Only small numbers of individuals were included in the HLA sub-analyses, which left unresolved whether HLA type had any influence on TCRB rearrangement. Patients with type 1 diabetes made fewer insertions and deleted more nucleotides at VDJ recombination sites, implying thymic rearrangement abnormalities. A moderate but significant shortening of TCRB CDR3 length was observed in type 1 diabetes patients in all four CD4+ subsets.

From each donor, a single peripheral blood sample of about 100 mL on average was drawn into heparinised tubes. A BD FACSAria II was used to sort naive, central memory, regulatory and stem cell-like memory CD4+ T cells with a panel that included CD45RO, CCR7, CD25, CD127, CD95 and CD27. Every sorted population had a purity above 95%. PBMCs were isolated immediately by Lymphoprep density gradient centrifugation and stained directly without culture. So that batch effects would be minimized, each experiment stained and sorted samples in pairs, pairing one healthy donor with one patient. This chain joins TRBV5-1 to TRBJ2-1; 6 matching bases give a weak D call of TRBD1. This sequence was found in a woman between 18 and 29 years old in good health. Material for sequencing was naive CD4+ T cells from blood. Per the publication, the cell subset or site label means: true naive CD4+ T cells. CDR3 protein: CASSLTAGVHNEQFF. The nucleotide sequence reads as follows: TGCGCCAGCAGCTTGACGGCAGGGGTACACAATGAGCAGTTCTTC.